Shown below are 23 T cell receptor beta chains from a single sample sequenced in a study of spatial heterogeneity in lung cancer. The time point here: blood at routine non-recurrence follow-up after resection. Researchers sequenced whole RNA taken from tumor, nontumor lung or frozen PBMC without sorting. TCRdb independently ran MiXCR on the 5' RACE reads; one entry per CDR3 protein. In the table there are fewer than 60,000 distinct CDR3 sequences, roughly 7.4% of which are singletons. The source material was PBMCs, sampled at follow-up. All receptors come from a female donor with early-stage non-small cell lung cancer.

The table lists this clonotype with many counts. The chain is built from TRBV20-1 and TRBJ2-5; either TRBD1 or TRBD2 may supply D (7 bases each). V was trimmed by 6 bases and J by 2 bases, leaving 16 bases between them. This CDR3 has 14 amino acids. Germline V gives CDR1 DFQATT, CDR2 SNEGSKA (reference sequence). CDR3 coding DNA: TGCAGTGCCCCCAGGGGGGGCTTGCAAGAGACCCAGTACTTC. It translates to CSAPRGGLQETQYF.

The sample holds many counts of this clonotype. The rearrangement uses TRBV6-6 and TRBJ2-5; TRBD1 is a possible D gene (6 bases). V was pared by 8 bases and J by 2 bases, with 12 bases between. The CDR3 runs to 13 residues. Germline CDR1 MNHNY, CDR2 SVGAGI (reference sequence). The CDR3 sequence: CASANRGQETQYF. The DNA for the CDR3 is TGTGCCAGCGCTAATAGGGGGCAAGAGACCCAGTACTTC.

Concerning this clonotype: Relative to the germline gene, one junction end is altered; a read error may explain this. The chain couples TRBV3-1 to TRBJ2-7; TRBD2 might be the D (5 bases). Germline V gives CDR1 LGHDT, CDR2 YNNKEL (reference sequence). The CDR3 spans 11 residues. CDR3 amino acids: CTSRGSGEQYF. The CDR3 bases are TGTACCAGCCGCGGATCGGGGGAGCAGTACTTC.

This clonotype was recorded at least ten times. This chain joins TRBV7-8 and TRBJ1-2, with no clear D. The germline gives CDR1 SGHVS, CDR2 FQNEAQ. Trimming shortened V by 1 base and J by 3 bases, and 15 bases separated the two germline ends. CDR3 length: 16 residues. The CDR3 nucleotides are TGTGCCAGCAGCTTAGGGGTCTCTGGGTTGGACTATGGCTACACCTTC. It specifies CASSLGVSGLDYGYTF.

This clonotype has a handful of counts. V and J are TRBV6-2 or TRBV6-3 and TRBJ1-1; D is possibly TRBD1 (6 bases). V lost 6 bases, J lost 3 bases, and 17 bases lay in between. The CDR3 length is 15 residues. Germline V gene sequence: CDR1 MNHEY, CDR2 SVGEGT. The CDR3 loop reads CASSAKDSGHTEAFF. CDR3 coding DNA: TGTGCCAGCAGCGCGAAGGACAGCGGGCACACTGAAGCTTTCTTT.

This clonotype was seen more than once but under ten times. CDR3 sequence (DNA): TGCAGCGTTGACGCAGAGTACAATGAGCAGTTCTTC. Translated: CSVDAEYNEQFF. The J gene is TRBJ2-1, the V gene TRBV29-1; D gene uncertain. Germline values: CDR1 SQVTM, CDR2 ANQGSEA. The CDR3 covers 12 residues. The germline V and J ends were trimmed by 3 bases and 4 bases, with 7 bases remaining between them.

This clonotype showed up many times. The gene calls are TRBV7-3 and TRBJ2-1; 10 bases map to TRBD2. V lost 2 bases and J lost 4; bases outside the gene matches: 2. Germline V gene sequence: CDR1 SGHTA, CDR2 FQGTGA. CDR3 length equals 15 residues. Written as DNA, the CDR3 is TGTGCCAGCAGCTTACTTAGCGGGGGGTACAATGAGCAGTTCTTC. Its protein is CASSLLSGGYNEQFF.

CDR3 coding DNA: TGTGCCAGCTCACTTTTGGGGGAGGCCTACGAGCAGTACTTC. Its protein product is CASSLLGEAYEQYF. The chain recombines TRBV18 with TRBJ2-7; a weak D match, TRBD2 (6 bases). CDR3 length: 14 residues. V was cut by 4 bases and J by 2 bases, with 12 bases left in between. The V gene's germline CDR1 is KGHSH and CDR2 LQKENI.

This clonotype occurred many times. The J gene is TRBJ1-6, the V gene TRBV20-1; D ambiguous. Trimming removed 6 bases at V and 7 bases at J, with 16 bases between. The CDR3 has 14 amino acids. Germline loops: CDR1 DFQATT, CDR2 SNEGSKA (reference sequence). The CDR3 region is CSAPFGVLNSPLHF. The CDR3 DNA sequence: TGCAGTGCCCCGTTCGGGGTTTTGAATTCACCCCTCCACTTT.

This clonotype was observed at least ten times. This chain uses TRBV6-6 with TRBJ1-2; D unclear. The CDR3 consists of 13 residues. Trimming shortened V by 4 bases and J by 6 bases, and 12 bases separated the two germline ends. The germline CDR1 and CDR2 sequences are MNHNY and SVGAGI (reference sequence). CDR3 residues: CASSLERVHGYTF. The CDR3 coding sequence is TGTGCCAGCAGTTTGGAAAGGGTTCATGGCTACACCTTC.

This clonotype was counted at least ten times. V and J are TRBV7-9 and TRBJ2-7, with TRBD1 matching 8 bases. V was clipped by 5 bases and J by 3 bases; unmatched bases: 9. CDR1 is SEHNR and CDR2 is FQNEAQ in the germline V gene (reference sequence). This CDR3 has 15 amino acids. CDR3 amino acids: CASSTSGQGGYEQYF. DNA for the CDR3: TGTGCCAGCAGCACATCCGGACAGGGCGGCTACGAGCAGTACTTC.

This clonotype showed up many times. The chain employs TRBV12-3 or TRBV12-4 and TRBJ2-3; D unclear. The CDR3 is 13 amino acids. Between the trimmed V and J ends, which lost 4 bases and 2 bases, there was a span of 7 bases. The CDR3 protein is CASSSRATDTQYF. CDR3 DNA sequence: TGTGCCAGCAGTTCCCGAGCCACAGATACGCAGTATTTT.

The rearrangement uses TRBV6-1 and TRBJ2-3, with 9 positions matching TRBD1. Per the germline V gene, CDR1 is MNHNS and CDR2 is SASEGT. The CDR3 extends over 15 amino acids. Trimming at V came to 11 bases and at J to 0 bases, leaving 9 bases not matched to a gene. CDR3 amino acids: CACRWGQGSTDTQYF. CDR3 sequence (DNA): TGTGCCTGCCGATGGGGACAGGGTAGCACAGATACGCAGTATTTT.

This clonotype was seen ten or more times. This chain uses TRBV6-2 or TRBV6-3 with TRBJ2-1, with 10 bases matching TRBD2. The germline gives CDR1 MNHEY, CDR2 SVGEGT. The CDR3 runs 15 residues. Losses at the gene ends were 2 bases for V and 9 bases for J; bases not matched to a gene: 7. The CDR3: CASSYNPAGGLEQFF. CDR3 nucleotide sequence: TGTGCCAGCAGTTACAATCCAGCGGGGGGGCTTGAGCAGTTCTTC.

The table lists this clonotype with a few counts. This sequence joins TRBV24-1 and TRBJ2-2; D ambiguous. CDR3 length equals 15 residues. The germline CDR1 and CDR2 sequences are KGHDR and SFDVKD. Trimming took off 4 bases at V and 2 bases at J, with 10 bases between the two ends. In DNA form, the CDR3 reads TGTGCCACCAGTGACACTCTTTCCAACACCGGGGAGCTGTTTTTT. It translates to CATSDTLSNTGELFF.

Points on this clonotype: One end of the junction fails to match germline, which may point to a read error. The J gene is TRBJ1-4, the V gene TRBV6-5; TRBD1 is a possible D gene (5 bases). Looked up from germline, CDR1 is MNHEY and CDR2 is SVGAGI. This CDR3 region has 13 residues. Written as DNA, the CDR3 is TGTGCCAGCAGTCGGGGGTTTAATGAAAAACTGTCTTTT. Translated, it gives CASSRGFNEKLSF.

This clonotype showed up many times. The chain combines TRBV5-1 with TRBJ2-6; the D is unclear. The CDR3 is 16 amino acids. Trimming removed 0 bases at V and 0 bases at J, with 7 bases between. Germline-derived CDR1 and CDR2 are SGHRS and YFSETQ. The CDR3 reads CASSLDTGSGANVLTF. CDR3 bases: TGCGCCAGCAGCTTGGATACGGGCTCTGGGGCCAACGTCCTGACTTTC.

This clonotype has a count of ten or more. This sequence joins TRBV20-1 and TRBJ2-7; D not certain. The germline CDR1 and CDR2 sequences are DFQATT and SNEGSKA (reference sequence). This CDR3 has 13 amino acids. V dropped 6 bases and J dropped 4 bases, with 16 bases sitting between them. The CDR3 sequence is CSAPRPGGYEQYF. CDR3 coding DNA: TGCAGTGCCCCCCGGCCTGGCGGATACGAGCAGTACTTC.

Here the CDR3 reads CASSYGAWGAEAFF. The CDR3 DNA sequence: TGTGCCAGCAGTTACGGGGCATGGGGCGCTGAAGCTTTCTTT. The chain recombines TRBV6-5 with TRBJ1-1; TRBD1 might be the D (5 bases). Per germline, CDR1 MNHEY and CDR2 SVGAGI. V lost 2 bases, J lost 6 bases, and 13 bases lay in between. This CDR3 region has 14 residues.

This clonotype was recorded at least ten times. The junction departs from germline at one end; a sequencing error may be responsible. J is TRBJ1-6 and V is TRBV7-7; D unclear. The germline CDR1 and CDR2 sequences are SSHAT and FNYEAQ (reference sequence). The CDR3 is made up of 17 amino acids. The CDR3 coding sequence is TGTGCTAGCAGTTGCCCGGGCCCCAGCTCCTATAATTCACCCCTCCACTTT. Amino acids: CASSCPGPSSYNSPLHF.

This clonotype was found many times. Germline and junction disagree at one end, which may indicate a read error. The chain has TRBV3-1 and TRBJ1-3; unclear D gene. The CDR3 length is 14 residues. Germline-derived CDR1 and CDR2 are LGHDT and YNNKEL (reference sequence). This CDR3 reads CASSQPRAGNTIYF. CDR3 DNA: TGTGCCAGCAGCCAACCTCGGGCTGGGAACACCATATATTTT.

As to this clonotype: A much larger clonotype is one base distant, so this may be a read error. This chain joins TRBV2 and TRBJ1-1, with D hard to call. Germline lookup yields CDR1 SNHLY and CDR2 FYNNEI. The V end was cut by 5 bases, the J end by 1 base, with 5 bases between. The CDR3 is 12 amino acids. The CDR3 DNA sequence: TGTGCCAGCAGTCGGAAGAACACTGAAGCTTTCTTT. Its translation: CASSRKNTEAFF.

The chain recombines TRBV27 with TRBJ2-3; TRBD2 is a possible D gene (7 bases). Trimming cost V 7 bases and J 4 bases, with 21 bases left between them. The CDR3 is 16 amino acids. CDR1 is MNHEY and CDR2 is SMNVEV in the germline V gene (reference sequence). The CDR3 here is CASTLVGGGAPDTQYF. The CDR3, as DNA: TGTGCCAGCACCCTGGTTGGTGGGGGGGCCCCAGATACGCAGTATTTT.